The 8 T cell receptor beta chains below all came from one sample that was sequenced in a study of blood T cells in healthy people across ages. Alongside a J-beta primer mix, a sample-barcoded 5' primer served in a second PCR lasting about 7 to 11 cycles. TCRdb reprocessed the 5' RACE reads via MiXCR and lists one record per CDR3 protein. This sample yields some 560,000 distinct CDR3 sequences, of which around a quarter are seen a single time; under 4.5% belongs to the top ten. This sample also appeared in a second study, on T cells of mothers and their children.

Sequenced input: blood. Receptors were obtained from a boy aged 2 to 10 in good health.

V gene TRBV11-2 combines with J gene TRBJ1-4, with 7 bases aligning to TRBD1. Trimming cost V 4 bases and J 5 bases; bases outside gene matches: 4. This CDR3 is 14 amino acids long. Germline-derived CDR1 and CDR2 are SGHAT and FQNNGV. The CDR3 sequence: CASSSGGPNEKLFF. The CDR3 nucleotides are TGTGCCAGCAGCTCAGGGGGACCGAATGAAAAACTGTTTTTT.

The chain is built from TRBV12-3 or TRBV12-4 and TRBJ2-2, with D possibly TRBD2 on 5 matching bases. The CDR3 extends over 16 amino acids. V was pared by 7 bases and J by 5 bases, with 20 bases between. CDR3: CASTDYPRWQTGELFF. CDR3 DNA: TGTGCCAGCACTGACTACCCGAGATGGCAGACCGGGGAGCTGTTTTTT.

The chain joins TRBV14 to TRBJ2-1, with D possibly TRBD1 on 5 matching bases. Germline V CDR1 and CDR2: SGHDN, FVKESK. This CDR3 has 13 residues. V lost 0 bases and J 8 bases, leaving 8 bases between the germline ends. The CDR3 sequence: CASSQDMGHEQFF. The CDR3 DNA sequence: TGTGCCAGCAGCCAAGATATGGGGCATGAGCAGTTCTTC.

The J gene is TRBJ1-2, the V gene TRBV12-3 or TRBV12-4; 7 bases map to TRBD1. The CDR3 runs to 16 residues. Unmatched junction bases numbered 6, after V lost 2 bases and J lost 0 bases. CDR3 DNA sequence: TGTGCCAGCAGTTTAACTTTAGGGGGCTCTAACTATGGCTACACCTTC. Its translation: CASSLTLGGSNYGYTF.

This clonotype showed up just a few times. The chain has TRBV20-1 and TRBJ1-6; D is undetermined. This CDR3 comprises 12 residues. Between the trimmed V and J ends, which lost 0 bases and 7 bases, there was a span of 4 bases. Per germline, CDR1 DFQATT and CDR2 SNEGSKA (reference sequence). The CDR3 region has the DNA TGCAGTGCTAGAGATCTAAATTCACCCCTCCACTTT. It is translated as CSARDLNSPLHF.

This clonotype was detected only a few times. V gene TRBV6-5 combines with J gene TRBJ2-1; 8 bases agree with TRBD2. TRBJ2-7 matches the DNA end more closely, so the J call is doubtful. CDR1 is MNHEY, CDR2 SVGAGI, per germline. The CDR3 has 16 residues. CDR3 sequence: CASSYSPGGEASEQYF. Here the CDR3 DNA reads TGTGCCAGCAGTTACTCCCCGGGGGGGGAGGCGAGCGAGCAGTACTTC.

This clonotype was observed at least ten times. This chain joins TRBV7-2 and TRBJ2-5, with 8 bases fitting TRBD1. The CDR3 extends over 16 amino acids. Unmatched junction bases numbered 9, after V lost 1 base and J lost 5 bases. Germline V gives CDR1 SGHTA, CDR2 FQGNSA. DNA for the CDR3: TGTGCCAGCAGCTTAGGAACCAGGGGGCTTCGGGAGACCCAGTACTTC. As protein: CASSLGTRGLRETQYF.

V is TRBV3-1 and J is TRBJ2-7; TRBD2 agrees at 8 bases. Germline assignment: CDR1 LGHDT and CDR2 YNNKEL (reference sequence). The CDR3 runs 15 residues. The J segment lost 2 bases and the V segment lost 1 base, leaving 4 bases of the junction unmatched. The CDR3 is CASSQGVGRAYEQYF. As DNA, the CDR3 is TGTGCCAGCAGCCAAGGGGTCGGGAGGGCCTACGAGCAGTACTTC.